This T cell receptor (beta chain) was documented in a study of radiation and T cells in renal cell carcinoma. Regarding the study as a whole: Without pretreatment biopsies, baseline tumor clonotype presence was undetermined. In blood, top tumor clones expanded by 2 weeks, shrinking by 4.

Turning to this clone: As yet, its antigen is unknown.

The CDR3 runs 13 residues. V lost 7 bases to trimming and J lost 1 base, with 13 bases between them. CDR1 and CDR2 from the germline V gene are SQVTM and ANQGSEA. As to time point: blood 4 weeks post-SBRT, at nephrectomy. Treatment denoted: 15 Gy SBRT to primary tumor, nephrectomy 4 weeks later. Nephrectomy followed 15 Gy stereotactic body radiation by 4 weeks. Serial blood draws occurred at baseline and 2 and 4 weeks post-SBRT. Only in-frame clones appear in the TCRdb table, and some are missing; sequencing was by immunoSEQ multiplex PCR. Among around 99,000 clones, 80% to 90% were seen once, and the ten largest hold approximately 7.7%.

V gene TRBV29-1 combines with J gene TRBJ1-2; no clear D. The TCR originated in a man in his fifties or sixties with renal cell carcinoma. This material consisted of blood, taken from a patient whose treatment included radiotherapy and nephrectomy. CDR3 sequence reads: CSALGGFNYGYTF. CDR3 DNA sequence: TGCAGCGCGCTCGGAGGGTTTAACTATGGCTACACCTTC.